This T cell receptor (beta chain) came from a study of blood T cell repertoires in COVID-19 (TCRdb year 2020). Study-wide context: Samples covering the acute and convalescent phases of COVID-19 were provided by collaborators in the United States, Italy and Spain. The material from the prospective study consisted of cDNA or gDNA derived from T cells, B-cell-depleted T cells, or PBMCs. The dataset comprised deeply sampled blood TCRbeta repertoires from subjects exposed to, actively infected with, or recovered from COVID-19. A freely available public database, intended as a resource for researchers studying the immune response to SARS-CoV-2, is where the repertoires were released. Samples came from the ongoing ImmuneRACE study (first 160 participants) plus 1,254 subjects from 6 global collaborators. Nearly every sample came with metadata listing a de-identified subject ID, COVID-19 status, age in years and sex. HLA class I and class II types, where available, came from metadata supplied by the sample provider rather than from assay-based typing. Here is what the overall study found, with its caveats: The quantity of clinical and demographic metadata differed by source and by participant and was supplied without curation.

The CDR3 covers 15 residues, taking in both the cysteine and the phenylalanine. Of the read, only the CDR3 DNA is kept; its 45 bases are in frame from base 1. V is pruned by 5 bases and J by 0 bases, leaving 7 bases of the junction without a gene match. The germline V gene (reference sequence) supplies CDR1 SEHNR and CDR2 FQNEAQ. The collaborating institutions used their own protocols to collect whole blood in K2EDTA tubes. For TCRbeta analysis, collaborators shipped samples in one of three forms: frozen whole blood, isolated PBMCs, or DNA extracted from either of those sample types. The table lists this clone with a count of one. What this receptor recognizes is not known. Qualities for individual bases were not recorded, and no much larger clone is one base off. The immunoSEQ Assay, a bias-controlled multiplex PCR, was used to amplify TCRbeta CDR3 regions from genomic DNA. The original methods were these. Within the assay, amplification of reference gene primers was used to estimate how many nucleated cells each sample contained. To quantify the absolute abundance of each unique TCRbeta CDR3 rearrangement, sequence reads were collapsed and filtered. For each sample, productive Simpson clonality was calculated by taking the square root of Simpson's diversity index across productive rearrangements. Here the immuneACCESS table is served through TCRdb, limited to in-frame sequences with V and J called. Missing clones are a known gap in these copies; in checked studies unresolved V genes cover under half, and the rest lacks a known reason. V, J and clone size are those of that table, while D and trimming were read from the DNA. The sample contains roughly 290,000 clones, approximately 89% of them found a single time. The top ten clones comprise about an eighth of the sample.

The TCR originated in a woman aged 60-75 years with acute or convalescent COVID-19. The sequenced sample was peripheral blood. The chain was built from TRBV7-9 and TRBJ2-7, with 7 middle bases fitting TRBD2. The CDR3 region has the sequence CASSPGTMSSYEQYF. The DNA reads TGTGCCAGCAGCCCCGGGACTATGAGCTCCTACGAGCAGTACTTC.